This TCR beta chain was documented in a study of TIL therapy for anti-PD-1-resistant metastatic lung cancer. Study as a whole: Tumors had a median PD-L1 proportion score of 6%.

The libraries were made with immunoSEQ v3. Repertoires were generated with immunoSEQ multiplex PCR, while TCRdb's copy carries only in-frame clones and drops some. The profile shows about 50,000 clones, 70% to 85% of them singletons. Between the trimmed V and J ends, which lost 8 bases and 12 bases, there was a span of 16 bases. The length of the CDR3 is 11 residues. Germline loops: CDR1 MNHEY, CDR2 SVGAGI. The time point here: pre-treatment sample, taken before nivolumab and TIL therapy. Tumor tissue came from excised metastases, mostly pleural nodules or supraclavicular lymph nodes. Patients were adults with stage 4 NSCLC.

The sequence was obtained from a person aged 25 to 79 with non-small cell lung cancer. The chain combines TRBV6-5 with TRBJ1-2; D perhaps matches TRBD1 (5 bases). This sample comprised tumor tissue, obtained at baseline. The CDR3 region has the DNA TGTGCCAGCGGGACCGTTAGGTTCCACACCTTC. As protein: CASGTVRFHTF.